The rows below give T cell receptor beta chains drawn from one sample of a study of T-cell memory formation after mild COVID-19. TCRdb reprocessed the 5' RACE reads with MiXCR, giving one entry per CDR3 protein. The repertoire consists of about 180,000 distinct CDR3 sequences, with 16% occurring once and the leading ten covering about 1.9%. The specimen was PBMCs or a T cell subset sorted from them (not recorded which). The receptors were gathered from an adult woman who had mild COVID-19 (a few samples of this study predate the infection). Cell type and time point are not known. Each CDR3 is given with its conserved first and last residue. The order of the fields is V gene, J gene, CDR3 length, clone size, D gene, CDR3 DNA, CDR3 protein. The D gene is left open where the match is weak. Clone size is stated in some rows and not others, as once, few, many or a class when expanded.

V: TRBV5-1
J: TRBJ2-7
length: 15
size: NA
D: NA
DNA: TGCGCCAGCAGCTCCCGGGGGACCGGCGCCTACGAGCAGTACTTC
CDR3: CASSSRGTGAYEQYF

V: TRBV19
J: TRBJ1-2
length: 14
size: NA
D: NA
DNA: TGTGCCAGTAGTTTAGCCAAAATTACCTATGGCTACACCTTC
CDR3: CASSLAKITYGYTF

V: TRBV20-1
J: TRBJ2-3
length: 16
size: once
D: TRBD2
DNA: TGCAGTGCTAGAGCCCCGGGACTAGCGAGCACAGATACGCAGTATTTT
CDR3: CSARAPGLASTDTQYF

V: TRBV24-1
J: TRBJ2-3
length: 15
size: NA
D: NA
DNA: TGTGCCACCAGTGATTCAGCGCGACGAGGAGATACGCAGTATTTT
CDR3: CATSDSARRGDTQYF

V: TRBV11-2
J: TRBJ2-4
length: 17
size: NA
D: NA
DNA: TGTGCCAGCAGCAATAGTGGTCTGGGGCTAGCCAAAAACATTCAGTACTTC
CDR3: CASSNSGLGLAKNIQYF

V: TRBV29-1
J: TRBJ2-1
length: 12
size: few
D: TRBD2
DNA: TGCAGCGTTGATAAAGCGGGAGTGGAGCAGTTCTTC
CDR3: CSVDKAGVEQFF

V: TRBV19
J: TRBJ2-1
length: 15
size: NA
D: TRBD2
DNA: TGTGCCAGTAGCCTCAGGACTAGCGGGGGTCGAGGGCAGTTCTTC
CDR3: CASSLRTSGGRGQFF

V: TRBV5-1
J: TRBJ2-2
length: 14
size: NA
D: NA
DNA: TGCGCCAGCAGCTTGGACCTAGTGCCCGGGGAGCTGTTTTTT
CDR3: CASSLDLVPGELFF

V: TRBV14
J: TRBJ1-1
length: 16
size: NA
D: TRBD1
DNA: TGTGCCAGCAGCCCGAGACAGGGTTTGAGGAGCACTGAAGCTTTCTTT
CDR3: CASSPRQGLRSTEAFF

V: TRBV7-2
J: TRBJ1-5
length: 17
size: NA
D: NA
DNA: TGTGCCAGCAGCCCGAGGGCCCCCCCGGGCTCCAATCAGCCCCAGCATTTT
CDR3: CASSPRAPPGSNQPQHF

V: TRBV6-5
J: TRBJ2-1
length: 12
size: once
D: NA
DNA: TGTGCCAGTCGCGCCCACGGACCGGAGCAGTTCTTC
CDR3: CASRAHGPEQFF

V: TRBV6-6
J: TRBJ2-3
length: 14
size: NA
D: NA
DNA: TGTGCCAGCAGGTCGGAAGGACACACAGATACGCAGTATTTT
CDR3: CASRSEGHTDTQYF

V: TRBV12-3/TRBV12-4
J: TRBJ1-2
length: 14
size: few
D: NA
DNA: TGTGCCAGCAGTTTAAGGCGAAAGGGCTATGGCTACACCTTC
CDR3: CASSLRRKGYGYTF

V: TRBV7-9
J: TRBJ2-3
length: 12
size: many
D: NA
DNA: TGTGCCAGCAGCCCGACGGGAGATACGCAGTATTTT
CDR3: CASSPTGDTQYF

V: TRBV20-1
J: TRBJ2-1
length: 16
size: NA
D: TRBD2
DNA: TGCAGTGCTAGAGAGTCGGGGACTAGCTCCTACAATGAGCAGTTCTTC
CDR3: CSARESGTSSYNEQFF

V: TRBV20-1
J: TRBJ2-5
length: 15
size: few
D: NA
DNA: TGCAGTGCTGAGCGGACAAGAAAGTACCAAGAGACCCAGTACTTC
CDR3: CSAERTRKYQETQYF

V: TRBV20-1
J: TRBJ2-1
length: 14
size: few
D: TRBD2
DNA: TGCAGTGCACAGCGGGGCGCTATCTACAATGAGCAGTTCTTC
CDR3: CSAQRGAIYNEQFF

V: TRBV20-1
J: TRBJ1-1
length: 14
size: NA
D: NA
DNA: TGCAGTGCTAGAGATCCGGGGGGTCGCACTGAAGCTTTCTTT
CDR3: CSARDPGGRTEAFF

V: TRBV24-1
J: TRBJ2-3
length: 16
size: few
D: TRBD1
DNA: TGTGCCACCAGTGAGGCGGGACAGGGGGCTGAAGATACGCAGTATTTT
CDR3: CATSEAGQGAEDTQYF

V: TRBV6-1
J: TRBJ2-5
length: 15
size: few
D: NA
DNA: TGTGCCACCAGCCTTCAACTAGCCCCCCAAGAGACCCAGTACTTC
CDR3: CATSLQLAPQETQYF

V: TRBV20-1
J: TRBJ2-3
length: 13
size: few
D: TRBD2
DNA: TGCAGTGGTGCGGGAGGGCCCACAGATACGCAGTATTTT
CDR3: CSGAGGPTDTQYF

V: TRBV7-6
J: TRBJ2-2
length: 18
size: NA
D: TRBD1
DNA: TGTGCCAGCAGCGCCCGGGACAGGGGGCCTCTTGGCACCGGGGAGCTGTTTTTT
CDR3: CASSARDRGPLGTGELFF

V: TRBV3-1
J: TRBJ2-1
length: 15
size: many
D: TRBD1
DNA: TGTGCCAGCAGCCCCCAATCAGGGGGCTGGAATGAGCAGTTCTTC
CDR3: CASSPQSGGWNEQFF

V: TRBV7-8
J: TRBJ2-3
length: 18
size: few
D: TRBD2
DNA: TGTGCCAGCAGCCTGGTGGATAGCGGGCTACCTAGCACAGATACGCAGTATTTT
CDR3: CASSLVDSGLPSTDTQYF

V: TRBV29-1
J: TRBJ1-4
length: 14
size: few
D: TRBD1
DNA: TGCAGCGCCCGCAGGGGGCCCCCTAATGAAAAACTGTTTTTT
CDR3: CSARRGPPNEKLFF

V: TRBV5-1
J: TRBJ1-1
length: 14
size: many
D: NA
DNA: TGCGCCAGCAGCTTGGCGGGGGGGGGGACTGAAGCTTTCTTT
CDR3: CASSLAGGGTEAFF

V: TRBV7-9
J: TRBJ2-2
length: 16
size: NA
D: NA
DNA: TGTGCCAGCAGCAAAGCCTGGACGACGGGGACCGGGGAGCTGTTTTTT
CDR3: CASSKAWTTGTGELFF

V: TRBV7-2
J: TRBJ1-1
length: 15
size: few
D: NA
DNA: TGTGCCAGCAGCTTAGGTGCGCGCAGGGGCACTGAAGCTTTCTTT
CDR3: CASSLGARRGTEAFF

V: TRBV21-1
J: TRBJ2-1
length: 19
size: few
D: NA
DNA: TGTGCCAGCAGCAAAAGGCGGGGTGTAGCGGGGGACTACTTTTATGAGCAGTTCTTC
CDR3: CASSKRRGVAGDYFYEQFF

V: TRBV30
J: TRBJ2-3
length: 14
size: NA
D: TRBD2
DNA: TGTGCCTGGAGTAGCGGGGGGATCACAGATACGCAGTATTTT
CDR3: CAWSSGGITDTQYF

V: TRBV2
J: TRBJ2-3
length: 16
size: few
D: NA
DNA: TGTGCCAGCAGTGATTCGCCCTACCCTAGCACAGATACGCAGTATTTT
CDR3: CASSDSPYPSTDTQYF

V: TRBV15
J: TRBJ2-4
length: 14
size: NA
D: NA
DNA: TGTGCCACCAGCAGAGATTACAGTAAAAACATTCAGTACTTC
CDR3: CATSRDYSKNIQYF

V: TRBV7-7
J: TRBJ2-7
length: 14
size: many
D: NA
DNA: TGTGCCAGCAGCATTGACTGGCCCTCGAACGAGCAGTACTTC
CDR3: CASSIDWPSNEQYF

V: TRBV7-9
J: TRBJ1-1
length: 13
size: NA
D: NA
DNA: TGTGCCAGCAGCTTAGCGGGGAGGCTTGAAGCTTTCTTT
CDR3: CASSLAGRLEAFF

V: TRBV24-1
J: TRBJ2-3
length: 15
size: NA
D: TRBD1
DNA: TGTGCCACCAGTGAGGGACAGGGGGGAACAGATACGCAGTATTTT
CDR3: CATSEGQGGTDTQYF

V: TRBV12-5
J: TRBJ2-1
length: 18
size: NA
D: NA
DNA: TGTGCTAGTGGTTTGTACCCTAAGACAGGTTTTGTCTACAATGAGCAGTTCTTC
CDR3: CASGLYPKTGFVYNEQFF

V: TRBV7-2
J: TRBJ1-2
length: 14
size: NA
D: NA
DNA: TGTGCCAGCAGCTCAAAGACAGGAAACTATGGCTACACCTTC
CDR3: CASSSKTGNYGYTF

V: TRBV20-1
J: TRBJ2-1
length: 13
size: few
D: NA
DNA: TGCAGTGCTAGCTCCGACCCTTACAATGAGCAGTTCTTC
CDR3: CSASSDPYNEQFF

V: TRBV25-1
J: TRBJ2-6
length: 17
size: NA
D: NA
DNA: TGTGCCAGCAGTGGATCTCCGGGGAGCTCTGGGGCCAACGTCCTGACTTTC
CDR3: CASSGSPGSSGANVLTF

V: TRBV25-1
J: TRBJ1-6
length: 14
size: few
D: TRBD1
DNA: TGTGCCACCATTCGCTCAGGGGGCGATTCACCCCTCCACTTT
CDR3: CATIRSGGDSPLHF

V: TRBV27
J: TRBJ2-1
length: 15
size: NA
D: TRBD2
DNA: TGTGCCAGCAGGAAAACTAGCGGGGGGGCGAATGAGCAGTTCTTC
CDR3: CASRKTSGGANEQFF

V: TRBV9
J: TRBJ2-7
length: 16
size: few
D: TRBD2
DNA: TGTGCCAGCAGCGCGGACCGTTTAGCGGGGGGCGACGAGCAGTACTTC
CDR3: CASSADRLAGGDEQYF

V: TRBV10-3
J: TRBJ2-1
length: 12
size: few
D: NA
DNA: TGTGCCACCTCGACCCGAGGCGATGAGCAGTTCTTC
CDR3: CATSTRGDEQFF

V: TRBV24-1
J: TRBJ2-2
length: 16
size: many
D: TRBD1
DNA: TGTGCCACCAGTGATTCACATCACCAGGGGGCCCGGGAGCTGTTTTTT
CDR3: CATSDSHHQGARELFF

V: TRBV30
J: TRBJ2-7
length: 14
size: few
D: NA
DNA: TGTGCCGGGAGTTATGGGGGCAATTCGGGCGAGCAGTACTTC
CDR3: CAGSYGGNSGEQYF

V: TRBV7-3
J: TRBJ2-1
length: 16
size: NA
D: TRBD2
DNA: TGTGCCAGCAGCCCAAAGCTAGCGGGGGTCTCCAATGAGCAGTTCTTC
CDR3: CASSPKLAGVSNEQFF